A selection of T cell receptor beta chains follows, all from one sample in a study of CD8 T cells in Susac syndrome. TCRdb re-derived calls from the immunoSEQ multiplex PCR reads in MiXCR, one entry per CDR3 protein. The data hold hundreds of thousands of distinct CDR3 sequences, with 90% to 96% observed a single time. The sequencing input was CD4+ T cells from PBMCs. The receptors were sampled from a human donor with Susac syndrome. The CDR3 runs from the conserved cysteine through the conserved F or W. Fields, in order: D gene, J gene, V gene, clone size, CDR3 DNA, CDR3 protein. D genes are given only for firm matches. Size tells how often a clone was seen (once, few, many) or the class of an expanded clone, and some rows leave it out.

TRBD1 | TRBJ1-5 | TRBV3-1 | NA | TGTGCCAGCAGTCAGGGGACAGCGTTGAATCAGCCCCAGCATTTT | CASSQGTALNQPQHF
TRBD2 | TRBJ2-5 | TRBV20-1 | once | TGCAGTGCAAACCCCTTTGGGAGGGAGCAACAAGAGACCCAGTACTTC | CSANPFGREQQETQYF
TRBD2 | TRBJ2-1 | TRBV20-1 | NA | TGCAGTGCTGTAGCGGGAGGGCCCTCAGATGAGCAGTTCTTC | CSAVAGGPSDEQFF
NA | TRBJ1-5 | TRBV29-1 | once | TGCAGCGTTGTTGGGGGGGGGTTAGGACAGCCCCAGCATTTT | CSVVGGGLGQPQHF
TRBD1 | TRBJ1-1 | TRBV5-1 | NA | TGCGCCAGCAGCTCCCGGACAGGGTCTGGCACTGAAGCTTTCTTT | CASSSRTGSGTEAFF
NA | TRBJ1-1 | TRBV29-1 | NA | TGCAGCGTTTTGCTGATCAGTGGAAGCACTGAAGCTTTCTTT | CSVLLISGSTEAFF
TRBD2 | TRBJ2-5 | TRBV12-3/TRBV12-4 | NA | TGTGCCAGCAGTTTTTCGCAGACTAGCGGCCAAGAGACCCAGTACTTC | CASSFSQTSGQETQYF
TRBD1 | TRBJ1-1 | TRBV7-9 | NA | TGTGCCAGCAGCACCCGGGACAGCTACACTGAAGCTTTCTTT | CASSTRDSYTEAFF
TRBD2 | TRBJ2-3 | TRBV7-2 | once | TGTGCCAGCAGCTTGGCGACTAGCGGTACGGGGACGCAGTATTTT | CASSLATSGTGTQYF
NA | TRBJ1-1 | TRBV3-1 | NA | TGTGCCAGCAGCCAGGCGACCTTTGTGAACACTGAAGCTTTCTTT | CASSQATFVNTEAFF
TRBD1 | TRBJ1-5 | TRBV20-1 | NA | TGCAGTGCTAGAGTCCCCGGGACAGGGTGGAATCAGCCCCAGCATTTT | CSARVPGTGWNQPQHF
TRBD2 | TRBJ2-7 | TRBV19 | once | TGTGCCAGTAGAGTAACTAGCGGGAGGCGAGAGCAGTACTTC | CASRVTSGRREQYF
NA | TRBJ2-7 | TRBV18 | NA | TGTGCCAGCTCACCAGAAACAGATTACTACGAGCAGTACTTC | CASSPETDYYEQYF